The T cell receptor (beta chain) under discussion was sequenced for a study of PD-L1 blockade in urothelial cancer. Whole-study results and caveats: Below-median TCR clonality that was measured in pretreatment blood predicted better survival.

Trimming took 4 bases from V and 1 from J; bases not matched to a gene: 7. Germline loops: CDR1 SGHTA, CDR2 FQGTGA. This CDR3 region has 16 residues. The assay was immunoSEQ multiplex PCR, and TCRdb's table has in-frame clones only and misses some. The sample consists of roughly 100,000 clones, approximately 86% of them appearing once. In the case of this clone: Its antigen is undetermined.

The rearrangement joins TRBV7-3 to TRBJ2-3; 8 bases line up with TRBD2. The clonotype originates from a man between 50 and 59 years old with urothelial cancer. The starting material was PBMCs, obtained around atezolizumab (anti-PD-L1) treatment. CDR3 protein: CASSSTETSGTDTQYF. In DNA, the CDR3 is TGTGCCAGCAGCTCCACCGAGACTAGCGGCACAGATACGCAGTATTTT.